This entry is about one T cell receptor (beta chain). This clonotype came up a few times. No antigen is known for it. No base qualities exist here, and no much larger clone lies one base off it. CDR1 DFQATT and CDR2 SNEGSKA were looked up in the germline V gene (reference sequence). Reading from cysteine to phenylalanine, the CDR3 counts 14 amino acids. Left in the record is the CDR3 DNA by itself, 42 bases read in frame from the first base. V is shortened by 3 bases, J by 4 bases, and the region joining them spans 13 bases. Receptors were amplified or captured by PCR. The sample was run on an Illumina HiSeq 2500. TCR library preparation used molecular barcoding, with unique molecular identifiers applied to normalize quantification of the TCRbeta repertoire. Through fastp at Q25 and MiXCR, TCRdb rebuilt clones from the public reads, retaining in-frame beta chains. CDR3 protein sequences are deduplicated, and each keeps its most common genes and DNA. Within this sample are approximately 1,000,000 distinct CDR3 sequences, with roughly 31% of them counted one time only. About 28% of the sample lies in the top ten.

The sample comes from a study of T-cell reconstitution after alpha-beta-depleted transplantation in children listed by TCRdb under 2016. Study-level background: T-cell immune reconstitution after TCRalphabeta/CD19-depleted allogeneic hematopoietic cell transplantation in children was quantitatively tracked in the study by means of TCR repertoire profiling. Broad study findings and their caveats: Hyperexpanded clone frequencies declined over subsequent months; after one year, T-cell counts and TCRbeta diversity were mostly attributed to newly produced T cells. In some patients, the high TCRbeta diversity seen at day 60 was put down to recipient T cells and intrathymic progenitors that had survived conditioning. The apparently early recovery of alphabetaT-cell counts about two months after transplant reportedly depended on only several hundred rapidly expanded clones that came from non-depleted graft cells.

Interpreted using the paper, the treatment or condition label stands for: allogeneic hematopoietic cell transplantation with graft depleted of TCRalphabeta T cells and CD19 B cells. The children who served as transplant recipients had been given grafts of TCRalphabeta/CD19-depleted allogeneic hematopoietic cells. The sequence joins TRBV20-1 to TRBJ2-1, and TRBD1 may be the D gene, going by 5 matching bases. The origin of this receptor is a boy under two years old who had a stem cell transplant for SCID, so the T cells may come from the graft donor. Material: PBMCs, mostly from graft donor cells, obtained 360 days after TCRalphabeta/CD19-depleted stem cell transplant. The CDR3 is CSARAGHRYNEQFF. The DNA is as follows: TGCAGTGCTAGGGCAGGGCACCGGTACAATGAGCAGTTCTTC.